The rows below give T cell receptor beta chains drawn from one sample of a study of blood T cells in healthy people across ages. TCRdb re-analysed the 5' RACE reads in MiXCR, keeping a single row per CDR3 protein. The sample shows approximately 1,000,000 distinct CDR3 sequences, 45% of them seen only once. The specimen sequenced was blood. The receptors shown here come from a woman aged 55-69 years in good health. Each CDR3 is given with its conserved first and last residue. Each record gives: clone size, J gene, V gene, D gene, CDR3 length, CDR3 DNA, CDR3 protein. D genes are given only for firm matches. Only some rows state a clone size, as once, few, many or a class for expanded clones.

few	TRBJ2-5	TRBV6-6	TRBD1	15	TGTGCCAGCAGTTACCAGACAGGGGTGAGGGAGACCCAGTACTTC	CASSYQTGVRETQYF
.	TRBJ2-3	TRBV12-3/TRBV12-4	.	14	TGTGCCAGCATTTTTAGTGCGCGAACAGATACGCAGTGTTTT	CASIFSARTDTQCF
.	TRBJ1-2	TRBV10-3	.	12	TGTGCCATCAGTCCGGGAAACTATGGCTACACCTTC	CAISPGNYGYTF
.	TRBJ2-1	TRBV11-1	.	16	TGTGCCAGCAGCTTGGGCCTCGGACTGGTGGGGGATGAGCAGTTCTTC	CASSLGLGLVGDEQFF
many	TRBJ2-7	TRBV9	.	15	TGTGCCAGCAGCGTAGACGCCGGGGTCCGCTACGAGCAGTACTTC	CASSVDAGVRYEQYF
.	TRBJ2-7	TRBV5-6	.	13	TGTGCCAGCAGCTTGGTGACAGTGAACGAGCAGTACTTC	CASSLVTVNEQYF
.	TRBJ2-3	TRBV5-1	TRBD1	15	TGCGCCAGCAGCTTGGTCGGGACAGGTTTAGATACGCAGTATTTT	CASSLVGTGLDTQYF
.	TRBJ2-3	TRBV12-3/TRBV12-4	.	13	TGTGCCAGCAGTTTGACAACCACAGATACGCAGTATTTT	CASSLTTTDTQYF
few	TRBJ1-2	TRBV20-1	.	12	TGCAGTGCTAGCCCTTCCCAGGGCAGCTACACCTTC	CSASPSQGSYTF
.	TRBJ2-7	TRBV7-2	.	15	TGTGCCAGCAGCTTAAGTAGGGGCGACCTCTACGAGCAGTACTTC	CASSLSRGDLYEQYF
.	TRBJ1-1	TRBV4-2	.	13	TGTGCCAGCAGCCAAAGACAGGACACTGAAGCTTTCTTT	CASSQRQDTEAFF
.	TRBJ2-2	TRBV14	TRBD1	14	TGTGCCAGCAGCCAATGGACAGGGGCCGTGGAGCTGTTTTTT	CASSQWTGAVELFF
.	TRBJ2-3	TRBV9	TRBD2	18	TGTGCCAGCAGCGGCTCGAGAGGACTAGCGGGAGTATTAGATACGCAGTATTTT	CASSGSRGLAGVLDTQYF
few	TRBJ2-5	TRBV14	TRBD2	17	TGTGCCAGCAGCCAAGGGGAGGCTAGCGGCTCCCAAGAGACCCAGTACTTC	CASSQGEASGSQETQYF
.	TRBJ1-1	TRBV29-1	.	12	TGCAGCGTCCCCAGTCGAACCCAGGGGGCTTTCTTT	CSVPSRTQGAFF
.	TRBJ2-5	TRBV7-9	.	15	TGTGCCAGCAGCTTAGTGGTTGGGGGAGAGGAGACCCAGTACTTC	CASSLVVGGEETQYF
.	TRBJ1-1	TRBV7-9	.	15	TGTGCCAGCAGCCTACTGACTTGGACAGCGCCTGAAGCTTTCTTT	CASSLLTWTAPEAFF
few	TRBJ1-1	TRBV3-1	.	17	TGTGCCAGCAGCCAAGAGGGGTTAGGGCCCCTGAACACTGAAGCTTTCTTT	CASSQEGLGPLNTEAFF
.	TRBJ2-7	TRBV3-1	TRBD2	17	TGTGCCAGCAGCCAAGATTCAAGACTAGCGGGAGCCTACGAGCAGTACTTC	CASSQDSRLAGAYEQYF
few	TRBJ2-7	TRBV5-1	.	14	TGCGCCAGCAGCTTCGCAAGGGATAGCGGCGAGCAGTACTTC	CASSFARDSGEQYF
.	TRBJ2-5	TRBV12-3/TRBV12-4	TRBD1	12	TGTGCCAGCAAGGGGGCATCAGCGACCCAGTACTTC	CASKGASATQYF
.	TRBJ2-1	TRBV9	.	13	TGTGCCAGCAGCGTAGATCAACTGAATGAGCAGTTCTTC	CASSVDQLNEQFF
.	TRBJ2-3	TRBV7-3	TRBD2	15	TGTGCCAGCAGCCCAGGACTAGACCCCACAGATACGCAGTATTTT	CASSPGLDPTDTQYF
few	TRBJ2-1	TRBV7-9	TRBD2	16	TGTGCCAGCAGACCACCGGGGGGACCAGGATACAATGAGCAGTTCTTC	CASRPPGGPGYNEQFF
.	TRBJ2-1	TRBV24-1	TRBD2	21	TGTGCCACCAGTGATTTGTACCCACGTGATAGCGGGAGCTCGGGGGAGGGTGAGCAGTTCTTC	CATSDLYPRDSGSSGEGEQFF
.	TRBJ1-6	TRBV7-9	.	13	TGTGCCAGCAGCCGGGAGCTAAATTCACCCCTCCACTTT	CASSRELNSPLHF
.	TRBJ2-1	TRBV20-1	.	12	TGCAGTGCTACCCTCTCGGGCGATGAGCAGTTCTTC	CSATLSGDEQFF
few	TRBJ2-5	TRBV7-7	.	18	TGTGCCAGCAGCTTAAGCCTCACTCTAGAGGGCTCCCAAGAGACCCAGTACTTC	CASSLSLTLEGSQETQYF
few	TRBJ2-7	TRBV9	.	15	TGTGCCGGCAGCGCCGGGACCTCGGCGACCTACGAGCAGTACTTC	CAGSAGTSATYEQYF
few	TRBJ2-3	TRBV20-1	.	11	TGCAGTGCTAAGGACAGTCCTACGCAGTATTTT	CSAKDSPTQYF
.	TRBJ1-5	TRBV20-1	.	13	TGCAGTGCGGTAAGGACAACAAATCAGCCCCAGCATTTT	CSAVRTTNQPQHF
once	TRBJ2-1	TRBV7-2	TRBD1	16	TGTGCCAGCAACTCCCGGACAGGGAGCTCCTACAATGAGCAGTTCTTC	CASNSRTGSSYNEQFF
few	TRBJ2-1	TRBV27	.	10	TGTGCCAGCAGTTTCCAGGTGCAGTTCTTC	CASSFQVQFF
.	TRBJ1-1	TRBV29-1	TRBD1	13	TGCAGCGTTGTGGGACAGGGTACGGCTAGGGCTTTCTTT	CSVVGQGTARAFF
few	TRBJ2-3	TRBV27	.	16	TGTGCCAGCAGTTTATCAAGCGAACCATCCACAGATACGCAGTATTTT	CASSLSSEPSTDTQYF
.	TRBJ1-2	TRBV6-5	.	15	TGTGCCAGCAGCATGGGGAGTCCGGGTGGGAATGGCTACACCTTC	CASSMGSPGGNGYTF
.	TRBJ1-2	TRBV24-1	.	17	TGTGCCACCAGTCACCCCTTGGGATCGGGGGACAACTATGGCTACACCTTC	CATSHPLGSGDNYGYTF
many	TRBJ2-1	TRBV7-8	TRBD2	16	TGTGCCAGCAGCCAAGGGGGTAGCGGGAGACAGAATGAGCAGTTCTTC	CASSQGGSGRQNEQFF
.	TRBJ2-1	TRBV20-1	TRBD2	15	TGCAGTGCTAACAGGGAAACTAGCGGCTACAATGAGCAGTTCTTC	CSANRETSGYNEQFF
few	TRBJ2-3	TRBV3-1	.	17	TGTGCCAGCAGCCAAGAAGGGGGACCGAAGGTCACAGATACGCAGTATTTT	CASSQEGGPKVTDTQYF
.	TRBJ2-1	TRBV10-3	TRBD2	16	TGTGCCATCAGTGGCATAGGACTAGCGGGGCGAGTTGGGGAGTTCTTC	CAISGIGLAGRVGEFF
.	TRBJ2-3	TRBV29-1	.	15	TGCAGCGTGGCGGGGTCCCCCGCCTACACAGATACGCAGTATTTT	CSVAGSPAYTDTQYF
.	TRBJ2-1	TRBV30	.	16	TGTGCCTGGAACCTGCCCGGGGCTGGGAGATACAATGAGCAGTTCTTC	CAWNLPGAGRYNEQFF
.	TRBJ2-1	TRBV4-1	TRBD2	17	TGCGCCAGCAGCCAAGACTATGGCGGGAGCGCCTACAATGAGCAGTTCTTC	CASSQDYGGSAYNEQFF
.	TRBJ2-7	TRBV5-1	TRBD2	16	TGCGCCAGCAGCTTCGGTGGAGCGGGGGCCTCCTACGAGCAGTACTTC	CASSFGGAGASYEQYF
once	TRBJ2-1	TRBV15	.	13	TGTGCCACCAGCAGACCACTACAGGGTTCCGAGTTCTTC	CATSRPLQGSEFF
.	TRBJ2-7	TRBV5-1	.	19	TGCGCCAGCAGCTTGGATAGTGAGGTCCCACATTTCCCCCCGTACGAGCAGTACTTC	CASSLDSEVPHFPPYEQYF
few	TRBJ2-1	TRBV12-3/TRBV12-4	.	14	TGTGCCAGCAGTCCATCGCCGGGATCCAATGAGCAGTTCTTC	CASSPSPGSNEQFF
.	TRBJ2-1	TRBV13	TRBD1	13	TGTGCCAGCAGCTTAGAGGGGGCAAGGGAGCAGTTCTTC	CASSLEGAREQFF
.	TRBJ1-2	TRBV15	.	14	TGTGCCACCAGCCACGGGTTTCTTGACTATGGCTACACCTTC	CATSHGFLDYGYTF
.	TRBJ1-6	TRBV25-1	.	14	TGTGCCAGCCCAGACCGAGGGAACAATTCACCCCTCCACTTT	CASPDRGNNSPLHF
.	TRBJ1-1	TRBV20-1	.	15	TGCAGTGCTAGAAGTGATCGCCCGGGTAGCACTGAAGCTTTCTTT	CSARSDRPGSTEAFF
.	TRBJ2-4	TRBV3-1	TRBD1	18	TGTGCCAGCAGCCAAGCGGGACAGGCCCCGGTAGCCAAAAACATTCAGTACTTC	CASSQAGQAPVAKNIQYF
.	TRBJ1-2	TRBV7-9	TRBD1	16	TGTGCCAGCAGCATAAACAGGGGGGCCTTTAACTATGGCTACACCTTC	CASSINRGAFNYGYTF
.	TRBJ1-4	TRBV10-3	.	14	TGTGCCATCAGTGAACAGGTGGCTAATGAAAAACTGTTTTTT	CAISEQVANEKLFF
.	TRBJ2-1	TRBV9	.	16	TGTGCCAGCAGCCTTAGTGGAGGTCAGACGGTACCCGAGCAGTTCTTC	CASSLSGGQTVPEQFF
few	TRBJ2-1	TRBV15	TRBD1	16	TGTGCCACCAGCAGATTCCGGGGGACAGGGGTGGGTGAGCAGTTCTTC	CATSRFRGTGVGEQFF
.	TRBJ2-1	TRBV5-1	TRBD1	16	TGCGCCAGCAGCATTAGTCTGACAGGGGCCTACAATGAGCAGTTCTTC	CASSISLTGAYNEQFF
.	TRBJ2-3	TRBV7-6	.	15	TGTGCCAGCAGCTTAGTTCAACTAGCATCAGATACGCAGTATTTT	CASSLVQLASDTQYF
.	TRBJ2-3	TRBV4-1	TRBD1	14	TGCGCCAGCAGCCAGACGGGGACAGGGAAAACGCAGTATTTT	CASSQTGTGKTQYF